Below are 13 T cell receptor beta chains sequenced from a single sample in a study of T-cell memory formation after mild COVID-19. TCRdb analysed the 5' RACE reads with MiXCR anew, one entry per CDR3 protein. Counted here are more than 350,000 distinct CDR3 sequences, approximately 21% occurring once; the ten biggest clones make up approximately 12%. The sequenced sample was PBMCs or a T cell subset sorted from them (not recorded which). The receptors derive from an adult woman who had mild COVID-19 (a few samples of this study predate the infection). Cell type and time point are not known.

Only a few counts were recorded for this clonotype. This chain uses TRBV5-1 with TRBJ2-2; TRBD1 aligns across 7 bases. This CDR3 contains 14 residues. Losses at the gene ends were 0 bases for V and 12 bases for J; bases not matched to a gene: 8. Per the germline V gene, CDR1 is SGHRS and CDR2 is YFSETQ. CDR3 amino acids: CASSLEQGFGQLFF. The CDR3, as DNA: TGCGCCAGCAGCTTGGAACAGGGGTTTGGGCAGCTGTTTTTT.

This clonotype was recorded at least ten times. The CDR3 DNA is TGCAGTGCTAGAGAGGGCAACCAAGGCAATCAGCCCCAGCATTTT. Translating gives CSAREGNQGNQPQHF. This chain links TRBV20-1 with TRBJ1-5; D is unresolved. V was pared by 0 bases and J by 2 bases, with 11 bases between. The CDR3 contains 15 residues. Germline V gene sequence: CDR1 DFQATT, CDR2 SNEGSKA (reference sequence).

This clonotype was detected only a few times. The chain combines TRBV3-1 with TRBJ2-7; D may be TRBD2 (5 bases). V gave up 3 bases and J gave up 3 bases, with 9 bases separating them. The CDR3 contains 13 residues. Germline CDR1 is LGHDT and CDR2 is YNNKEL (reference sequence). Written as DNA, the CDR3 is TGTGCCAGCAGCCATGGGAGATACTACGAGCAGTACTTC. Translation: CASSHGRYYEQYF.

The chain employs TRBV3-1 and TRBJ1-2; D not resolved. Germline assignment: CDR1 LGHDT and CDR2 YNNKEL (reference sequence). The V end lost 4 bases, the J end lost 5 bases, and 8 bases lay between the germline ends. The CDR3 sequence is 12 residues long. CDR3 DNA sequence: TGTGCCAGCAGCCTAAGCATGTATGGCTACACCTTC. Protein sequence: CASSLSMYGYTF. Filled out from reference TRBV3-1 and TRBJ1-2, the complete variable domain reads DTAVSQTPKYLVTQMGNDKSIKCEQNLGHDTMYWYKQDSKKFLKIMFSYNNKELIINETVPNRFSPKSPDKAHLNLHINSLELGDSAVYFCASSLSMYGYTFGSGTRLTVV.

This clonotype has just a few counts. CDR3: CASSLRPRTTNEKLFF. The DNA for the CDR3 is TGTGCCAGCAGCTTACGGCCCCGCACAACTAATGAAAAACTGTTTTTT. This sequence joins TRBV7-6 and TRBJ1-4; D is uncertain. Germline V CDR1 and CDR2: SGHVS, FNYEAQ. Trimming cost V 2 bases and J 0 bases, with 10 bases left between them. This CDR3 has 16 amino acids.

V and J are TRBV27 and TRBJ2-1; D tentatively reads TRBD1 or TRBD2 (5 bases each). The V and J ends lost 7 bases and 6 bases respectively, with 16 bases between them. Germline lookup yields CDR1 MNHEY and CDR2 SMNVEV (reference sequence). The CDR3 runs to 14 residues. The CDR3 DNA sequence: TGTGCCAGCATAATCCCGGGACGAGCCAATGAGCAGTTCTTC. Protein product: CASIIPGRANEQFF.

The V call is TRBV14, the J call TRBJ1-1, with D perhaps matching TRBD1 (5 bases). This CDR3 has 13 residues. The V gene's germline CDR1 is SGHDN and CDR2 FVKESK. Trimming shortened V by 5 bases and J by 5 bases, and 12 bases separated the two germline ends. This CDR3 reads CASSIDRITEAFF. CDR3 DNA: TGTGCCAGCAGCATAGACAGAATTACTGAAGCTTTCTTT.

The chain combines TRBV29-1 with TRBJ1-1; D is unclear. The CDR3 is made up of 14 amino acids. Trimming removed 3 bases at V and 0 bases at J, with 11 bases between. Germline CDR1 is SQVTM and CDR2 is ANQGSEA. The CDR3 DNA follows: TGCAGCGTTGATATCGGACCTATGAACACTGAAGCTTTCTTT. Encoded protein: CSVDIGPMNTEAFF.

As concerns this clonotype: One end of the junction is discordant with germline, which a read error may explain. This chain connects TRBV6-5 to TRBJ2-1; D unclear. Germline V gene lookup returns CDR1 MNHEY and CDR2 SVGAGI. The CDR3 consists of 14 residues. CDR3 region: CARSYSVRPDEQFF. As DNA, the CDR3 is TGTGCCAGAAGTTACTCTGTGCGGCCGGATGAGCAGTTCTTC.

The chain couples TRBV20-1 to TRBJ2-7; 7 nucleotides agree with TRBD1. J was trimmed by 3 bases and V by 6 bases; bases with no gene match: 5. CDR1 and CDR2 (germline): DFQATT, SNEGSKA (reference sequence). The CDR3 is 12 residues long. The CDR3 sequence: CSAPTGSYEQYF. The DNA of the CDR3 is TGCAGTGCCCCGACAGGGAGCTACGAGCAGTACTTC.

This clonotype was detected ten times or more. The CDR3 nucleotides are TGCGCCAGCAGCCAAGAAGCTAGCGGGAACTACGAGCAGTACTTC. Its protein is CASSQEASGNYEQYF. The rearrangement joins TRBV4-3 to TRBJ2-7, with 9 bases fitting TRBD2. The CDR3 totals 15 residues. After removal of 0 bases from V and 3 bases from J, the junction contained 3 bases not matched to a gene. The germline V gene encodes CDR1 LGHNA and CDR2 YSLEER.

The chain employs TRBV19 and TRBJ2-7, with 7 bases lining up with TRBD1. The junction had 6 bases not matched to a gene; V was cut back by 6 bases and J by 1 base. The CDR3 has 14 amino acids. The germline gives CDR1 LNHDA, CDR2 SQIVND (reference sequence). The CDR3 region has the DNA TGTGCCAGTAGACCCGGGGACAGATCCTACGAGCAGTACTTC. It encodes CASRPGDRSYEQYF.

V and J are TRBV20-1 and TRBJ1-2; maybe TRBD1 (6 bases). Trimming stripped 3 bases from V and 4 bases from J, with 15 bases between. The CDR3 is made up of 14 amino acids. Germline assignment: CDR1 DFQATT and CDR2 SNEGSKA (reference sequence). The CDR3: CSASDGQSPYGYTF. The DNA for the CDR3 is TGCAGTGCTAGCGATGGACAGTCCCCCTATGGCTACACCTTC.